The entry below gives a single T cell receptor (beta chain) sequence along with its context. The target antigen is unknown. Within the sample, other DNA sequences also encode this same CDR3. cDNA prepared by RNA extraction and subsequent reverse transcription served as the template for sequencing. Sequencing was performed with immunoSEQ multiplex PCR; in TCRdb, only in-frame clones are kept and a portion is missing. The data contain over 150,000 clones, around three fifths of them singletons. The germline V gene encodes CDR1 MGHRA and CDR2 YSYEKL. This CDR3 has 14 residues. V was shortened by 0 bases and J by 2 bases, with 8 bases between the two germline ends. This record belongs to a study of CD8+ T cells in alopecia areata. Points from the study as a whole: The study found tofacitinib significantly decreased scalp clonality and expanded CD8+ clones among the top 100.

Treatment in this sample: oral pan-JAK inhibitor, 5-10 mg twice daily. The clonotype was recovered from a human donor with alopecia areata. The material sequenced was CD8+ T cells sorted from blood, taken at week 24, from a patient treated with tofacitinib. The V and J genes are TRBV4-1 and TRBJ2-7; D unresolved. DNA for the CDR3: TGCGCCAGCAGCCAAGAAGGGTTAGCCTACGAGCAGTACTTC. This codes for CASSQEGLAYEQYF.